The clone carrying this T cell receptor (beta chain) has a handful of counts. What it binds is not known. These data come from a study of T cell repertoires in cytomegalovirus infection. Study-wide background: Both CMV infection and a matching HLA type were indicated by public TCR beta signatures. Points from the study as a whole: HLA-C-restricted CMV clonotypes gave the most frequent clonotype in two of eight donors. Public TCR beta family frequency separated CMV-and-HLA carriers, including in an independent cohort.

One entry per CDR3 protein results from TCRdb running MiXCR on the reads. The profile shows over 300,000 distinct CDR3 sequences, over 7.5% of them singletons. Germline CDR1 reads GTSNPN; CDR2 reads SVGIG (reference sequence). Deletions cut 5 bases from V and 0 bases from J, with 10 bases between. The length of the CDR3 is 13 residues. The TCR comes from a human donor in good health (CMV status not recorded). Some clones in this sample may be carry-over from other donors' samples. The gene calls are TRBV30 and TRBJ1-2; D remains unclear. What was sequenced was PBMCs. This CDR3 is CAWAETANYGYTF. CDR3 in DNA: TGTGCCTGGGCAGAAACAGCTAACTATGGCTACACCTTC.